This T cell receptor (beta chain) was sequenced during a study of cytomegalovirus exposure and HLA in healthy donors. A note on this clone: The antigen remains unidentified.

The CDR3 length is 13 residues. Germline assignment: CDR1 MNHEY and CDR2 SMNVEV (reference sequence). V lost 5 bases to trimming and J lost 5 bases, with 7 bases between them. Whole-study results and caveats: With later analysis, a missense DCLRE1C variant became linked to TCR beta V- and J-gene trimming. Altogether, 160 or so TCR beta chains were recorded as cytomegalovirus-associated. Follow-up analysis seemed to connect common viral pathogens with several of the most significant clusters identified.

Primers: 60 Vbeta forward and 13 Jbeta reverse. Using immunoSEQ multiplex PCR, the repertoire was profiled, and TCRdb retains in-frame clones only, with some absent. This repertoire shows roughly 120,000 clones, 65% to 90% found once; its top ten account for 2% to 2.5%. The chain has TRBV27 and TRBJ1-6; D is ambiguous. The receptor's source is a woman between 35 and 50 years old in good health and CMV-seronegative. Sequencing was carried out using PBMCs. CDR3 region: CASSRQHNSPLHF. CDR3 coding DNA: TGTGCCAGCAGTCGACAACATAATTCACCCCTCCACTTT.